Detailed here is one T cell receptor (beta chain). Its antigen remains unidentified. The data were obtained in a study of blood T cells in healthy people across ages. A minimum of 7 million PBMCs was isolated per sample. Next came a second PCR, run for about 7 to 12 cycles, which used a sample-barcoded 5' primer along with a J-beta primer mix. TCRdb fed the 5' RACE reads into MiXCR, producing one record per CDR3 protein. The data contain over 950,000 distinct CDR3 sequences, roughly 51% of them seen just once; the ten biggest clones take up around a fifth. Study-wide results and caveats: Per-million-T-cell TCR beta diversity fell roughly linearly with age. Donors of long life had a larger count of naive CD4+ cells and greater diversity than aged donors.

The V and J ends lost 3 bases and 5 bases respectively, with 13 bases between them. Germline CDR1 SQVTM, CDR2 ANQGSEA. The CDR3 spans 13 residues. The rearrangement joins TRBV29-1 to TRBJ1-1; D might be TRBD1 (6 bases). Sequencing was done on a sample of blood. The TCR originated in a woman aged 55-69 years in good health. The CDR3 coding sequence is TGCAGCGTTGAGCGACAGGCCTCGACTGAAGCTTTCTTT. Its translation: CSVERQASTEAFF.